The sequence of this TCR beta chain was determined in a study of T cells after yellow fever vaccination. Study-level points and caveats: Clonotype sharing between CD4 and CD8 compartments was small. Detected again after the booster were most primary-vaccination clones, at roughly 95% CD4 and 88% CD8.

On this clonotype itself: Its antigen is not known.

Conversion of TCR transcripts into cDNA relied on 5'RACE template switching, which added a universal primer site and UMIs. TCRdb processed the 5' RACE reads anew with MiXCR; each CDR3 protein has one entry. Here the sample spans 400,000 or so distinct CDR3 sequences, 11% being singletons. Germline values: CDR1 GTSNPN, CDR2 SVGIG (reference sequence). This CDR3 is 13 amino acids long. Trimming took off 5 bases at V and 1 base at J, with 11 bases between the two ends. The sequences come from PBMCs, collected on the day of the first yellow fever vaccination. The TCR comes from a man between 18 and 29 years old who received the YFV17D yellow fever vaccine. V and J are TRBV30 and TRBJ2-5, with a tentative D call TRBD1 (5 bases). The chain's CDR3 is CAWRGAAQETQYF. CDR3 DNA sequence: TGTGCCTGGCGTGGGGCAGCCCAAGAGACCCAGTACTTC.